Following are 18 T cell receptor gamma chains from one sample sequenced in a study of gamma delta lymphoproliferative disorders and STAT genes. TCRdb redid clone calling on the multiplex PCR reads using CATT. The sample records about 1,600 gamma-chain clones, about 10% being singletons. The receptor sequences were amplified from genomic DNA of peripheral blood mononuclear cells. Sequencing was done on a sample of blood. The receptors originated from a human donor in good health.

In regard to this clone: The DNA is left out, because the CDR3 cannot be placed on it with certainty; the CDR3 is given as TCRdb lists it. For the V gene the call is TRGV11; the J gene has no call. TRGV11 is annotated as an ORF whose role is uncertain. The CDR3 spans 13 residues, counting both ends. This CDR3 reads CTTVPAGLYKKLF.

This clone was observed a handful of times. This chain uses TRGV4 with TRGJ1 or TRGJ2. TCRdb carries no J gene annotation; the J gene was assigned here by matching the DNA with germline. The germline V gene encodes CDR1 EGSTGY and CDR2 YDSYTSSV. V shed 0 bases and J 12 bases; nucleotides not matched to a gene: 5. This CDR3 is built from 11 residues. For the CDR3, the DNA is TGTGCCACCTGGGATGGGCGGGTGAAACTCTTT. Translation: CATWDGRVKLF.

This clone is categorized as large (0.1 to 1%). The rearrangement joins TRGV9 to TRGJ1 or TRGJ2. The J gene is not listed in TCRdb, so it was assigned here from a DNA match to germline. Losses at the gene ends were 0 bases for V and 10 bases for J; bases not matched to a gene: 3. Germline V lookup: CDR1 GITISATS, CDR2 ISYDGTV (reference sequence). CDR3 size: 11 residues. The CDR3 nucleotides read TGTGCCTTGTGGGAGGTGTGGAAGAAACTCTTT. This gives the protein CALWEVWKKLF.

The chain couples TRGV8 to TRGJ1 or TRGJ2. Because TCRdb records no J gene, it was assigned here through a match of the DNA to germline. Germline V gene sequence: CDR1 VENAVY, CDR2 YDSYNSRV. CDR3 length equals 14 residues. J lost 8 bases, V lost 0 bases, and 10 bases had no gene match. The CDR3 DNA is TGTGCCACCTGGGATAGGCCCGACGGTCATAAGAAACTCTTT. Its translation: CATWDRPDGHKKLF.

Notes on this clone: It is unclear where the CDR3 begins or ends on the DNA, so no DNA is shown, and the CDR3 is as TCRdb lists it. Called V gene: TRGV10; the J gene was not called. TRGV10 is given ORF status, its function remaining uncertain. A total of 24 residues make up the CDR3, ends included. CDR3: CAPPLIAGLGGSIIRNSLAVEQHF.

Sample share makes this clone medium-sized. The CDR3 region has the DNA TGTGCCACCTGGGATGGGTTCAAGATATTT. Its protein is CATWDGFKIF. The rearrangement uses TRGV2 and TRGJP1. The J gene comes from matching the DNA to germline here; TCRdb lacks it. The CDR3 sequence is 10 residues long. The germline gives CDR1 EGSNGY, CDR2 YDSYNSKV. V dropped 4 bases and J dropped 12; count of bases not matched to a gene: 2.

This clone showed up just a few times. In DNA form, the CDR3 reads TGTGCCACCTGGGACGGGCTCTTGGGGAAGAAACTCTTT. Encoded protein: CATWDGLLGKKLF. J is TRGJ1 or TRGJ2 and V is TRGV2. Because TCRdb records no J gene, it was assigned here through a match of the DNA to germline. V dropped 0 bases and J dropped 10; count of bases not matched to a gene: 9. Germline lookup yields CDR1 EGSNGY and CDR2 YDSYNSKV. The CDR3 runs to 13 residues.

This clone is labeled as medium-sized (0.01 to 0.1%). The chain joins TRGV3 to TRGJ1 or TRGJ2. TCRdb leaves out the J gene; it was filled in here by matching the DNA to germline. With 1 base clipped from V and 4 bases from J, the junction kept 19 bases outside the gene matches. The CDR3 contains 18 residues. Germline V gene sequence: CDR1 VTNTFY, CDR2 YDVSTARD (reference sequence). CDR3 region: CATWDRVRAPPRYYKKLF. The CDR3 DNA reads as TGTGCCACCTGGGACAGAGTTCGAGCCCCCCCTCGGTATTATAAGAAACTCTTT.

This clone is judged medium-sized (0.01 to 0.1%). The chain is built from TRGV2 and TRGJ1 or TRGJ2. TCRdb gives no J gene; it was assigned here by matching the DNA to germline. The germline V gene encodes CDR1 EGSNGY and CDR2 YDSYNSKV. CDR3 length equals 10 residues. With V trimmed by 6 bases and J by 10 bases, 6 bases remained unmatched. The CDR3 DNA sequence: TGTGCCACCTGGAATAAGAAGAAACTCTTT. Translated: CATWNKKKLF.

In this sample, this clone is medium-sized (0.01 to 0.1%). The limits of the CDR3 on the DNA are not certain, so only TCRdb's listed CDR3 is given. No J gene was assigned, while the V gene was called as TRGV11. TRGV11 is an ORF, and what it does is uncertain. The CDR3 comprises 17 residues, both ends counted. The CDR3 is CTTVPAGLGLNYYKKLF.

This clone is deemed medium-sized (0.01 to 0.1%). The rearrangement uses TRGV4 and TRGJ1 or TRGJ2. The J gene was not available in TCRdb and was assigned here by matching the DNA to germline segments. The CDR3 is 13 amino acids. Germline CDR1 reads EGSTGY; CDR2 reads YDSYTSSV. Losses at the gene ends were 3 bases for V and 7 bases for J; bases not matched to a gene: 9. The CDR3 region has the DNA TGTGCCACCTGGGATTTGGGTAGGTATAAGAAACTCTTT. It codes for CATWDLGRYKKLF.

By share of the sample, this clone is medium-sized. The V gene is TRGV8, the J gene TRGJ1 or TRGJ2. Because TCRdb records no J gene, it was assigned here through a match of the DNA to germline. V gave up 4 bases and J gave up 2 bases; unmatched junction bases: 5. CDR1 and CDR2 (germline): VENAVY, YDSYNSRV. The CDR3 runs 13 residues. The CDR3 protein is CATWEHYYYKKLF. CDR3 bases: TGTGCCACCTGGGAGCATTATTATTATAAGAAACTCTTT.

In this sample, this clone turned up a few times. TCRdb records a much larger clone's protein for this DNA, with a difference at residue 7 that likely arises from a read error; the protein given is the translation of the DNA. The chain carries TRGV10 and TRGJ1 or TRGJ2. Germline matching of the DNA provided the J gene here, since TCRdb leaves it blank. TRGV10 is placed among ORFs of uncertain function. The CDR3 consists of 13 residues. In DNA form, the CDR3 reads TGTGCTGCGTGTTGGGGAGCGAGGTATAAGAAACTCTTT. Protein product: CAACWGARYKKLF.

By share of the sample, this clone is medium-sized. This chain connects TRGV2 to TRGJ1 or TRGJ2. TCRdb records no J gene; here it was assigned by comparing the DNA to germline. CDR1 is EGSNGY, CDR2 YDSYNSKV, per germline. This CDR3 has 13 residues. Trimming took 0 bases from V and 9 from J; bases not matched to a gene: 8. The CDR3 region is CATWDGPGGKKLF. CDR3 nucleotides: TGTGCCACCTGGGACGGGCCGGGGGGTAAGAAACTCTTT.

In this sample, this clone is medium-sized. This may be a read error: a much more frequent sequence differs by one nucleotide. The V and J genes are TRGV4 and TRGJ1 or TRGJ2. TCRdb carries no J gene annotation; the J gene was assigned here by matching the DNA with germline. Germline V gives CDR1 EGSTGY, CDR2 YDSYTSSV. The length of the CDR3 is 11 residues. V was clipped by 3 bases and J by 8 bases; unmatched bases: 4. In DNA, the CDR3 is TGTGCCACCTGGGATCTACATAAGAAACTCTTT. Translation: CATWDLHKKLF.

This clone is medium-sized. V gene TRGV9 combines with J gene TRGJP. TCRdb carries no J gene annotation; the J gene was assigned here by matching the DNA with germline. Losses at the gene ends were 0 bases for V and 2 bases for J; bases not matched to a gene: 1. Germline lookup yields CDR1 GITISATS and CDR2 ISYDGTV (reference sequence). This CDR3 comprises 17 residues. In DNA, the CDR3 is TGTGCCTTGTGGGAGGTGCGGCAAGAGTTGGGCAAAAAAATCAAGGTATTT. It yields the protein CALWEVRQELGKKIKVF.

Judged by abundance, this clone is medium-sized. J is TRGJP and V is TRGV9. The J gene is not listed in TCRdb, so it was assigned here from a DNA match to germline. After removal of 0 bases from V and 6 bases from J, the junction contained 8 bases not matched to a gene. The CDR3 runs to 18 residues. The germline CDR1 and CDR2 sequences are GITISATS and ISYDGTV (reference sequence). CDR3 DNA: TGTGCCTTGTGGGAGGTGTTAGAGGGAGAGTTGGGCAAAAAAATCAAGGTATTT. Amino acids: CALWEVLEGELGKKIKVF.

This clone is judged medium-sized (0.01 to 0.1%). The chain is built from TRGV3 and TRGJP2. Assignment of the J gene here rests on matching the DNA to germline, because TCRdb gives none. CDR3 length: 12 residues. V trimming: 6 bases; J trimming: 10 bases; junction bases outside the gene matches: 8. Germline V lookup: CDR1 VTNTFY, CDR2 YDVSTARD (reference sequence). This CDR3 reads CATWSGVWIKTF. The CDR3 DNA follows: TGTGCCACCTGGAGCGGGGTTTGGATCAAGACGTTT.